This entry lists 15 T cell receptor beta chains sequenced from one sample in a study of response to subunit inactivated influenza vaccine. TCRdb redid the calling of the RT-PCR reads with MiXCR, one entry per CDR3 protein. The sample has about 780,000 distinct CDR3 sequences; less than 20% are singletons. The sample was PBMCs from blood, taken 5 days after vaccination. The source of these receptors is a man aged 45-65 years who received an inactivated influenza vaccine.

The J gene is TRBJ1-2, the V gene TRBV27; D is possibly TRBD1 (5 bases). The CDR3 has 16 amino acids. CDR1 and CDR2 from the germline V gene are MNHEY and SMNVEV (reference sequence). Deletions cut 0 bases from V and 2 bases from J, with 13 bases between. This CDR3 reads CASSLSIGAGNYGYTF. Here the CDR3 DNA reads TGTGCCAGCAGTTTATCGATAGGGGCGGGGAACTATGGCTACACCTTC.

This rearrangement joins TRBV20-1 to TRBJ1-4; D unclear. The CDR3 has 13 residues. Trimming took off 3 bases at V and 3 bases at J, with 8 bases between the two ends. Germline loops: CDR1 DFQATT, CDR2 SNEGSKA (reference sequence). CDR3 bases: TGCAGTGCTAGGGGGTCCTCTAATGAAAAACTGTTTTTT. This translates into CSARGSSNEKLFF.

In its sample, this clonotype was seen a few times. The CDR3 spells CASSVGGQGTGNTIYF. The CDR3 DNA follows: TGTGCCAGCAGCGTAGGGGGACAGGGAACCGGAAACACCATATATTTT. The chain carries TRBV9 and TRBJ1-3, with 9 bases fitting TRBD1. Germline V lookup: CDR1 SGDLS, CDR2 YYNGEE. Unmatched junction bases numbered 5, after V lost 0 bases and J lost 4 bases. CDR3 length: 16 residues.

The rearrangement uses TRBV7-2 and TRBJ2-7; D may be TRBD2 (6 bases). Germline V gene sequence: CDR1 SGHTA, CDR2 FQGNSA. The V end was cut by 2 bases, the J end by 7 bases, with 15 bases between. This CDR3 region has 14 residues. The CDR3 DNA sequence: TGTGCCAGCAGCTTAAACGGGCGGGGTCGGGAGCAGTACTTC. As protein: CASSLNGRGREQYF.

The V call is TRBV7-2, the J call TRBJ2-7; 12 bases align to TRBD1. This CDR3 region has 14 residues. V lost 5 bases to trimming and J lost 7 bases; unmatched junction nucleotides: 6. CDR1 and CDR2 from the germline V gene are SGHTA and FQGNSA. The CDR3 nucleotides read TGTGCCAGCAGCCCGGGACAGGGGGCGTGGGAGCAGTACTTC. Encoded protein: CASSPGQGAWEQYF.

This clonotype was observed a single time. The rearrangement uses TRBV2 and TRBJ2-2; TRBD1 matches at 7 bases. The CDR3 sequence is 14 residues long. V lost 9 bases, J lost 1 base, and 5 bases stayed unmatched. Germline V CDR1 and CDR2: SNHLY, FYNNEI. The CDR3 DNA reads TGTGCCAGTCGGGACAGAGAGAACACCGGGGAGCTGTTTTTT. Amino acids: CASRDRENTGELFF.

The J gene is TRBJ2-3, the V gene TRBV20-1; a possible D gene is TRBD2 (5 bases). Trimming took 3 bases from V and 1 from J, leaving 14 bases between them. This CDR3 has 15 residues. Germline V gives CDR1 DFQATT, CDR2 SNEGSKA (reference sequence). The CDR3 sequence: CSARVGGLRTDTQYF. CDR3 nucleotides: TGCAGTGCTAGGGTCGGCGGGTTACGCACAGATACGCAGTATTTT.

J is TRBJ2-3 and V is TRBV12-3 or TRBV12-4; TRBD2 agrees at 14 bases. The CDR3 is 20 residues long. The junction had 16 bases not matched to a gene; V was cut back by 5 bases and J by 3 bases. The CDR3 DNA reads TGTGCCAGCAGTCCAGGCCTGACTAGCGGGAGGGCCTATGGTACAGATACGCAGTATTTT. Its translation: CASSPGLTSGRAYGTDTQYF.

The V gene is TRBV4-2, the J gene TRBJ1-1, with D possibly being TRBD1 (6 bases). The CDR3 contains 14 residues. Looked up from germline, CDR1 is LGHNA and CDR2 is YNFKEQ. Deletions cut 4 bases from V and 2 bases from J, with 11 bases between. The CDR3 loop is CASSLPGQNTEAFF. Written as DNA, the CDR3 is TGTGCCAGCAGCCTTCCGGGACAAAACACTGAAGCTTTCTTT.

The chain recombines TRBV29-1 with TRBJ2-1; D is perhaps TRBD2 (5 bases). The CDR3 loop spans 18 amino acids. With 5 bases removed from V and 4 bases from J, the gap between germline ends came to 27 bases. CDR1 and CDR2 (germline): SQVTM, ANQGSEA. The CDR3 region has the DNA TGCAGCGTTCGATTTTTCTCCCGGGCGGGTCGCTTTTACAATGAGCAGTTCTTC. The encoded protein is CSVRFFSRAGRFYNEQFF.

The count of this clonotype is one. The V and J genes are TRBV15 and TRBJ2-1; D possibly matches TRBD1 or TRBD2 (5 bases each). CDR1 and CDR2 (germline): LNHNV, YYDKDF (reference sequence). The V gene lost 2 bases and the J gene lost 0 bases, with 11 bases spanning the gap. The CDR3 has 16 amino acids. CDR3 region: CATSRYGTSSYNEQFF. In DNA form, the CDR3 reads TGTGCCACCAGCAGATATGGGACGAGCTCCTACAATGAGCAGTTCTTC. Full variable domain (missing parts from reference TRBV15 and TRBJ2-1): DAMVIQNPRYQVTQFGKPVTLSCSQTLNHNVMYWYQQKSSQAPKLLFHYYDKDFNNEADTPDNFQSRRPNTSFCFLDIRSPGLGDTAMYLCATSRYGTSSYNEQFFGPGTRLTVL.

Only a few counts were recorded for this clonotype. The chain employs TRBV7-9 and TRBJ2-2, with D uncertain. The V end was cut by 5 bases, the J end by 0 bases, with 10 bases between. This CDR3 has 15 residues. Germline lookup yields CDR1 SEHNR and CDR2 FQNEAQ (reference sequence). As DNA, the CDR3 is TGTGCCAGCAGCCCCAGGCGAGCGAACACCGGGGAGCTGTTTTTT. It translates to CASSPRRANTGELFF.

This clonotype was seen a few times. This chain links TRBV9 with TRBJ2-7, with D tentatively TRBD2 (5 bases). V dropped 0 bases and J dropped 3 bases, with 13 bases sitting between them. Germline assignment: CDR1 SGDLS and CDR2 YYNGEE. This CDR3 comprises 15 residues. The CDR3 DNA reads TGTGCCAGCAGCGTAGACCTAGCTTCCCTCTACGAGCAGTACTTC. Protein product: CASSVDLASLYEQYF.

The V and J genes are TRBV7-2 and TRBJ2-7, with D possibly matching TRBD1 (6 bases). Trimming took off 2 bases at V and 3 bases at J, with 14 bases between the two ends. CDR3 length: 15 residues. Germline V gene lookup returns CDR1 SGHTA and CDR2 FQGNSA. In DNA form, the CDR3 reads TGTGCCAGCAGCTTACTAGAACAGGGAATCTACGAGCAGTACTTC. Protein sequence: CASSLLEQGIYEQYF.

This clonotype was detected a few times. The CDR3 loop reads CASSLVLAGVNTGELFF. The CDR3 nucleotides read TGCGCCAGCAGCTTGGTACTAGCGGGGGTGAACACCGGGGAGCTGTTTTTT. The gene calls are TRBV5-1 and TRBJ2-2, with 11 bases lining up with TRBD2. Germline V gene data show CDR1 as SGHRS and CDR2 as YFSETQ. CDR3 length: 17 residues. Losses at the gene ends were 0 bases for V and 1 base for J; bases not matched to a gene: 2.